This TCR beta chain was documented in a study of blood T cell repertoires in COVID-19. The authors' processing: Reference gene primer amplification yielded estimated nucleated cell counts. Clones were sequenced by immunoSEQ multiplex PCR, and TCRdb holds only the in-frame ones, with some missing. V, J and clone size are taken as reported in that table, and D and trimming were inferred from the DNA itself. The sample contains 100,000 to 120,000 clones, around four fifths of which appear only once. This clone was seen a few times. Sequenced input: peripheral blood. The TCR sequence derives from a woman in her 70s with acute or convalescent COVID-19.

The CDR3 region is CASTELLYSPLHF. Here the CDR3 DNA reads TGTGCCAGCACCGAGCTTTTGTATTCACCCCTCCACTTT. The rearrangement links TRBV5-8 to TRBJ1-6; D remains ambiguous. CDR1 is SGHTS, CDR2 YDEGEE, per germline. Trimming cost V 6 bases and J 8 bases, with 12 bases left between them. This CDR3 has 13 residues.